The present entry profiles one T cell receptor beta chain with its context. Its target is not known. Assay used: immunoSEQ multiplex PCR; TCRdb lists only in-frame clones, some missing. This sample has about 7,000 clones; 78% occur once, and the top ten carry about 7.6%. This entry belongs to a study of PD-1 blockade in classical Hodgkin lymphoma. Regarding the study as a whole: Relative to healthy donors, newly diagnosed patients reportedly had lower baseline TCR diversity, which was reported as lower still in relapsed/refractory patients.

In germline, CDR1 is SGHTS, CDR2 YDEGEE. This CDR3 spans 17 amino acids. V lost 0 bases, J lost 2 bases, and 7 bases stayed unmatched. The sample's time point: newly diagnosed, previously untreated cHL patient sample. The comparison group had newly diagnosed, previously untreated classical Hodgkin lymphoma. Sequencing was done on a sample of peripheral blood mononuclear cells (PBMCs). The sequence came from a human donor with classical Hodgkin lymphoma. The chain recombines TRBV5-8 with TRBJ2-3, with TRBD2 matching 9 bases. The CDR3 region is CASSLARSGGVTDTQYF. CDR3 DNA: TGTGCCAGCAGCTTGGCCCGTAGCGGGGGAGTCACAGATACGCAGTATTTT. The variable domain in full, completed from reference TRBV5-8 and TRBJ2-3, reads EAGVTQSPTHLIKTRGQQATLRCSPISGHTSVYWYQQALGLGLQFLLWYDEGEERNRGNFPPRFSGRQFPNYSSELNVNALELEDSALYLCASSLARSGGVTDTQYFGPGTRLTVL.